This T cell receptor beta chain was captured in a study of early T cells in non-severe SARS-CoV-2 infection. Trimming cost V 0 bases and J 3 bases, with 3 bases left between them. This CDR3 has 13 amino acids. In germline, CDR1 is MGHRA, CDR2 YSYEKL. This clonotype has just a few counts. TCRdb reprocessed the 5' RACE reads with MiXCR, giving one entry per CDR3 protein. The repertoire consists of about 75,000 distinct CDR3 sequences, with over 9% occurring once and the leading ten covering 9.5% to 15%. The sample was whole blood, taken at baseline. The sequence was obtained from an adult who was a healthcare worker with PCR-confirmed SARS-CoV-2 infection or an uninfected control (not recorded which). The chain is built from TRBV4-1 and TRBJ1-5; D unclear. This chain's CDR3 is CASSQDHNQPQHF. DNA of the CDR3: TGCGCCAGCAGCCAAGACCACAATCAGCCCCAGCATTTT.